This passage covers 27 T cell receptor beta chains from one sample sequenced in a study of tumor-infiltrating lymphocytes in primary liver carcinoma (TCRdb year 2017). The sequencer was an Illumina HiSeq 2500. Starting from 500 to 600 ng total RNA, TCRbeta-specific cDNA was produced by reverse transcription with a constant-region primer and ProtoScript II reverse transcriptase. Three nested multiplex PCR rounds, following a slightly modified ARM-PCR procedure, were used to build the TCRbeta libraries. Each of the first two PCR rounds ran for about 10 cycles using multiplex TRBV1-TRBV30 forward primers together with a Cbeta reverse primer. The public reads were reprocessed in TCRdb via fastp at Q25 and MiXCR, keeping in-frame beta chains. Here each entry gathers all rows of one CDR3 protein and keeps the most common genes and DNA. In this sample the table shows about 110,000 distinct CDR3 sequences, about 68% of which occur a single time. Clones ranked in the top ten supply around 9.3% of the sample.

Without any cell sorting, total RNA and DNA were co-extracted from about 20-30 mg of bulk tissue using the AllPrep DNA/RNA mini kit. Sequenced material: liver tumor tissue from sampling region 1. The cell subset or site label corresponds to: tumor region T1, superior pole. These receptor sequences come from a woman aged 60 to 75 with primary liver carcinoma and hepatitis B virus infection.

About this clonotype itself: At one end, the junction sequence differs from germline, possibly due to a read error. This chain links TRBV11-2 with TRBJ2-2; the match to TRBD1 covers 9 bases. The CDR3 totals 15 residues. Germline lookup yields CDR1 SGHAT and CDR2 FQNNGV. For the CDR3, the DNA is TGTACCAGCAGCTTGGGACAGGGATACACCGGGGAGCTGTTTTTC. It codes for CTSSLGQGYTGELFF.

In its sample, this clonotype was seen many times. The chain joins TRBV6-5 to TRBJ2-1, with TRBD2 matching 10 bases. The CDR3 has 16 residues. Trimming cost V 0 bases and J 10 bases; bases outside gene matches: 9. Per germline, CDR1 MNHEY and CDR2 SVGAGI. The CDR3 here is CASSYSTSGIPVEQFF. The CDR3, as DNA: TGTGCCAGCAGTTACTCAACTAGCGGGATTCCAGTGGAGCAGTTCTTC.

This clonotype occurred a few times. The gene calls are TRBV29-1 and TRBJ1-5, with TRBD1 identical over 7 bases. Trimming took 6 bases from V and 6 from J; bases not matched to a gene: 14. The CDR3 is 15 residues long. Germline V gives CDR1 SQVTM, CDR2 ANQGSEA. CDR3 DNA: TGCAGCGTCGCTGGGGACAGTCGGGCGGGTCAGCCCCAGCATTTT. It codes for CSVAGDSRAGQPQHF. The whole variable domain, remainder taken from reference TRBV29-1 and TRBJ1-5, is SAVISQKPSRDICQRGTSLTIQCQVDSQVTMMFWYRQQPGQSLTLIATANQGSEATYESGFVIDKFPISRPNLTFSTLTVSNMSPEDSSIYLCSVAGDSRAGQPQHFGDGTRLSIL.

In regard to this clonotype: A clone one base away is much larger, so this may be a read error. In nucleotides, the CDR3 is TGTGTCAGCAGTTTAGATGGGACAGGGGACTACGAGCAGTACTTC. Its protein is CVSSLDGTGDYEQYF. The chain has TRBV12-3 or TRBV12-4 and TRBJ2-7; 10 nucleotides align to TRBD1. The CDR3 totals 15 residues.

About this clonotype itself: Given a much more abundant clone one base away, this may be a read error. The chain employs TRBV14 and TRBJ2-7; D call uncertain. The CDR3 is 12 residues long. In germline, CDR1 is SGHDN, CDR2 FVKESK. CDR3 in amino acids: CASSQSYYEPYF. The CDR3 nucleotides read TGTGCCAGCAGCCAATCATACTACGAGCCGTACTTC.

To note about this clonotype: At one boundary the junction diverges from the germline segment, which might be a read error. The chain uses TRBV29-1 and TRBJ1-1; D is perhaps TRBD1 (6 bases). The V gene's germline CDR1 is SQVTM and CDR2 ANQGSEA. CDR3 length: 13 amino acids. The CDR3 nucleotides are TGCAGCGTTGAAGGGGGGCGTTCATGTGAAGCTTTCTTC. This encodes CSVEGGRSCEAFF. The whole variable domain, filled in from reference TRBV29-1 and TRBJ1-1, reads SAVISQKPSRDICQRGTSLTIQCQVDSQVTMMFWYRQQPGQSLTLIATANQGSEATYESGFVIDKFPISRPNLTFSTLTVSNMSPEDSSIYLCSVEGGRSCEAFFGQGTRLTVV.

For this clonotype: Compared with germline, one end of the junction differs, possibly owing to a read error. The chain recombines TRBV6-5 with TRBJ2-3, with D possibly TRBD2 on 6 matching bases. The CDR3 is made up of 16 amino acids. Germline-derived CDR1 and CDR2 are MNHEY and SVGAGI. The CDR3 protein is CASRYLRDSHTDTQFF. The DNA of the CDR3 is TGTGCCAGCAGGTACCTCCGGGACTCCCACACAGATACGCAGTTTTTT.

As DNA, the CDR3 is TGCGCCAGCAGCATAGGGACCCCCGCGGTTGAGCAGTTCTTC. Its translation is CASSIGTPAVEQFF. V gene TRBV5-1 combines with J gene TRBJ2-1, with D tentatively TRBD1 or TRBD2 (5 bases each). The CDR3 is made up of 14 amino acids. Trimming stripped 4 bases from V and 9 bases from J, with 17 bases between. The germline V gene has CDR1 SGHRS and CDR2 YFSETQ.

This clonotype turned up a few times. A read error may produce the germline difference seen at one junction end. The chain couples TRBV28 to TRBJ1-4; 9 positions agree with TRBD1. This CDR3 spans 15 amino acids. Germline CDR1 MDHEN, CDR2 SYDVKM. DNA for the CDR3: TGTGCCACCAGGGCCGCCGGGACAGGGCTTGAAAAACTGTCTTTT. Protein sequence: CATRAAGTGLEKLSF.

Comments on this clonotype: Possible read error: a much larger clone is one base away. CDR3 sequence reads: CASGLGLAGTGTQYF. DNA of the CDR3: TGCGCCAGCGGATTGGGGCTAGCGGGCACAGGTACGCAGTATTTT. The V call is TRBV4-1, the J call TRBJ2-3; 8 nucleotides line up with TRBD2. CDR1 MGHRA and CDR2 YSYEKL come from the germline V gene. This CDR3 is built from 15 residues.

To note about this clonotype: A read error may explain this, as a much larger clone is one base away. This sequence joins TRBV12-3 or TRBV12-4 and TRBJ1-5; D might be TRBD1 (5 bases). The CDR3 sequence is 15 residues long. The V gene lost 6 bases and the J gene lost 5 bases, with 17 bases spanning the gap. CDR3 coding DNA: TGTGCCAGCAGCCCCGGGGCGGAGAGCTATCAGCCCCAGCATTTT. Protein: CASSPGAESYQPQHF.

A word on this clonotype: No conserved phenylalanine or tryptophan ends this CDR3, so it is likely a read error. The chain links TRBV11-2 to TRBJ2-3, with 15 bases aligning to TRBD2. The germline CDR1 and CDR2 sequences are SGHAT and FQNNGV. V trimming: 8 bases; J trimming: 3 bases; junction bases outside the gene matches: 15. This CDR3 comprises 19 residues. The CDR3 spells CASGPRYLGTSGRTDTQYY. CDR3 coding DNA: TGTGCCAGCGGCCCCAGATACCTTGGGACTAGCGGGAGGACAGATACGCAGTATTAT.

Comments on this clonotype: Relative to the germline gene, one junction end is altered; a read error may explain this. The chain uses TRBV11-2 and TRBJ1-6; D is unclear. Germline assignment: CDR1 SGHAT and CDR2 FQNNGV. The length of the CDR3 is 14 residues. The CDR3 sequence: CTSNSTGRSSPLHF. The CDR3 nucleotides are TGTACCAGCAACTCAACGGGTAGGAGCTCACCCCTCCACTTT. Based on the CDR3 plus reference TRBV11-2 and TRBJ1-6, the full variable domain is EAGVAQSPRYKIIEKRQSVAFWCNPISGHATLYWYQQILGQGPKLLIQFQNNGVVDDSQLPKDRFSAERLKGVDSTLKIQPAKLEDSAVYLCTSNSTGRSSPLHFGNGTRLTVT.

The chain uses TRBV11-2 and TRBJ2-6, with D possibly being TRBD1 or TRBD2 (5 bases each). V lost 10 bases to trimming and J lost 4 bases, with 26 bases between them. The CDR3 runs 18 residues. In germline, CDR1 is SGHAT, CDR2 FQNNGV. CDR3 sequence (DNA): TGTGCCACTAGCTTATTCCCAGGGTCCATGGGGGGGGCCAACGTCCTGACTTTC. Translating it yields CATSLFPGSMGGANVLTF.

This clonotype appeared a single time. A much larger clonotype is one base distant, so this may be a read error. The rearrangement joins TRBV6-5 to TRBJ2-1; no clear D gene. Deletions cut 1 base from V and 0 bases from J, with 4 bases between. Germline values: CDR1 MNHEY, CDR2 SVGAGI. This CDR3 has 14 residues. The chain's CDR3 is CASSYCSSYNEQFF. In DNA, the CDR3 is TGTGCCAGCAGTTACTGCAGCTCCTACAATGAGCAGTTCTTC.

This clonotype was recorded many times. The chain couples TRBV18 to TRBJ2-3, with 8 bases fitting TRBD2. Trimming took 1 base from V and 4 from J; bases not matched to a gene: 10. Per the germline V gene, CDR1 is KGHSH and CDR2 is LQKENI. This CDR3 has 17 amino acids. The CDR3 nucleotides are TGTGCCAGCTCACCACGGTCGAGCGGGAGTTACGCAGATACGCAGTATTTT. It translates to CASSPRSSGSYADTQYF.

The chain carries TRBV29-1 and TRBJ2-2, with D uncertain. The CDR3 runs to 11 residues. Trimming took 7 bases from V and 5 from J, leaving 8 bases between them. Looked up from germline, CDR1 is SQVTM and CDR2 is ANQGSEA. In DNA form, the CDR3 reads TGCAGCGCCCTATATACCGGGGAGCTGTTTTTT. As protein: CSALYTGELFF.

With regard to this clonotype: This may come from a read error, since a much larger clone is one base off. The chain couples TRBV10-3 to TRBJ1-1; 10 positions match TRBD1. This CDR3 has 15 amino acids. From germline, CDR1 is ENHRY and CDR2 SYGVKD. The CDR3 here is CTISTRDRGGTEAFF. The CDR3 DNA is TGTACCATCAGTACAAGGGACAGGGGTGGGACTGAAGCTTTCTTT.

Details on this clonotype: The missing conserved phenylalanine or tryptophan at the end of this CDR3 makes a read error likely. This rearrangement joins TRBV6-5 to TRBJ2-7; D call uncertain. The V end was cut by 8 bases, the J end by 0 bases, with 5 bases between. In germline, CDR1 is MNHEY, CDR2 SVGAGI. The CDR3 is made up of 11 amino acids. CDR3 sequence reads: CASGSSYEQYL. In DNA, the CDR3 is TGTGCCAGCGGGTCCTCCTACGAGCAGTACTTA.

Comments on this clonotype: This is likely a read error, given that the CDR3 carries no conserved phenylalanine or tryptophan at its end. The DNA is omitted, as the CDR3 cannot be located on it reliably, and the CDR3 follows TCRdb's listing. The chain links TRBV11-2 to TRBJ2-3; the D call in the table, TRBD1, was not verified against the DNA. The CDR3 is 16 amino acids long, termini counted. Germline CDR1 SGHAT, CDR2 FQNNGV. The CDR3 is CANSLAGQAITDTRYS.

Of note for this clonotype: One end of the junction is discordant with germline, which a read error may explain. The chain couples TRBV28 to TRBJ2-7, with a weak D call TRBD1 (6 bases). Germline V CDR1 and CDR2: MDHEN, SYDVKM. The CDR3 spans 13 residues. CDR3 region: CTSSLTGVGEQYF. The CDR3, as DNA: TGTACCAGCAGCTTGACAGGCGTCGGGGAGCAGTACTTT.

As to this clonotype: A read error may be the cause here, since a much bigger clone is one base away. This sequence joins TRBV11-2 and TRBJ2-2; 8 nucleotides line up with TRBD2. This CDR3 contains 16 residues. V gave up 4 bases and J gave up 9 bases; unmatched junction bases: 13. CDR1 and CDR2 (germline): SGHAT, FQNNGV. The CDR3 sequence is CASSSRRPAGVRELFF. Here the CDR3 DNA reads TGTGCCAGCAGCTCCCGCAGACCAGCGGGAGTTCGGGAGCTGTTTTTT.

This clonotype was observed at least ten times. The chain recombines TRBV11-2 with TRBJ2-3; perhaps TRBD2 as D (6 bases). The V gene's germline CDR1 is SGHAT and CDR2 FQNNGV. The CDR3 covers 14 residues. V was clipped by 2 bases and J by 5 bases, with 11 bases between them. The CDR3 is CASSLTASVDTQYF. The CDR3 region has the DNA TGTGCCAGCAGCTTAACGGCTAGCGTAGATACGCAGTATTTT.

The chain carries TRBV11-2 and TRBJ1-2, with a weak D call TRBD1 (6 bases). The V end lost 3 bases, the J end lost 10 bases, and 21 bases lay between the germline ends. This CDR3 has 15 amino acids. Germline values: CDR1 SGHAT, CDR2 FQNNGV. This CDR3 reads CASSFSGQRNHDYTF. Here the CDR3 DNA reads TGTGCCAGCAGCTTTAGCGGACAGCGTAACCATGACTACACCTTC.

This chain connects TRBV7-9 to TRBJ1-5; D is perhaps TRBD1 (6 bases). The germline gives CDR1 SEHNR, CDR2 FQNEAQ (reference sequence). The CDR3 totals 13 residues. With 5 bases removed from V and 5 bases from J, the gap between germline ends came to 10 bases. The CDR3 here is CASSRGSHQPQHF. In DNA form, the CDR3 reads TGTGCCAGCAGCAGGGGGTCCCATCAGCCCCAGCATTTT.

Worth noting for this clonotype: A much bigger clone sits one base away, suggesting this may be a read error. The V and J genes are TRBV6-5 and TRBJ2-7; possibly TRBD2 for D (5 bases). The germline CDR1 and CDR2 sequences are MNHEY and SVGAGI. The CDR3 loop spans 14 amino acids. The CDR3 DNA sequence: TGTGCCGGCAGTTCCGGCTCTCGGGGCTACGAGCAGTACTTC. The encoded protein is CAGSSGSRGYEQYF.

Concerning this clonotype: A read error is possible here, since a much larger clone lies one base away. The genes are TRBV29-1 and TRBJ1-1, with D maybe TRBD1 (6 bases). This CDR3 is 13 amino acids long. From germline, CDR1 is SQVTM and CDR2 ANQGSEA. CDR3 DNA sequence: TGCATCGCCCTGACAGTCAGGGGCACTGAAGCTTTCTTT. It is translated as CIALTVRGTEAFF.